This T cell receptor (beta chain) originates from a study of Ad26.COV2.S vaccination and SARS-CoV-2 variants. Trimming took off 5 bases at V and 3 bases at J, with 8 bases between the two ends. This CDR3 has 13 residues. Sample treatment: 15 to 20 received Ad26.COV2.S at low or high dose, single or two shots; about 5 received placebo; per-sample allocation not given. Day 63 after the first vaccine or placebo injection was the time point for sampling. TCRdb keeps only in-frame clones here, not all; method: immunoSEQ multiplex PCR. The table has some 400,000 clones, around nine tenths seen once. The sequencing used peripheral blood, collected in a trial of Ad26.COV2.S vaccine versus placebo. This TCR was recovered from a person aged 18-65 years who received the Ad26.COV2.S COVID-19 vaccine or a placebo. The V gene is TRBV12-3 or TRBV12-4, the J gene TRBJ1-3, with D possibly matching TRBD1 (5 bases). The CDR3 protein is CASSRGGGNTIYF. In nucleotides, the CDR3 is TGTGCCAGCAGTAGGGGAGGTGGAAACACCATATATTTT.